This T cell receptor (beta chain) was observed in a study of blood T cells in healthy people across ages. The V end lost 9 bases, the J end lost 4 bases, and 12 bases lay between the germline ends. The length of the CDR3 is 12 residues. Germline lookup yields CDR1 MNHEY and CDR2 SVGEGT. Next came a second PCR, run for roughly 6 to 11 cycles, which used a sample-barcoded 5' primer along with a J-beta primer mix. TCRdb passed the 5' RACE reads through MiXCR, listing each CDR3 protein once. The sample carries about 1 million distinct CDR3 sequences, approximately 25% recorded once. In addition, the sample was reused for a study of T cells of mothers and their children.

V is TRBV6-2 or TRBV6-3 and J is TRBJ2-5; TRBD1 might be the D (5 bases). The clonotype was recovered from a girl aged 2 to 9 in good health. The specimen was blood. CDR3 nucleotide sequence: TGTGCCAGTTCGACAGCGCCAGAGACCCAGTACTTC. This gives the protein CASSTAPETQYF.